The clone carrying this T cell receptor beta chain appeared a few times. The target antigen is unknown. This sample stems from a study of T cells after yellow fever vaccination. By 5'RACE template switching, TCR cDNA was produced, with a universal primer site and UMIs added in the process. TCRdb reanalysed the 5' RACE reads using MiXCR and keeps one entry per CDR3 protein. The sample shows some 560,000 distinct CDR3 sequences, less than 20% of them seen only once. The CDR3 length is 14 residues. Germline values: CDR1 SGHVS, CDR2 FQNEAQ. J lost 6 bases, V lost 4 bases, and 6 bases had no gene match. The study, taken as a whole, reports: CD4 and CD8 compartments shared a small share of clonotypes, likely from convergent recombination. Post-booster samples contained most primary-vaccination clones (approximately 95% CD4, around 88% CD8).

The TCR comes from a man aged 18 to 29 who received the YFV17D yellow fever vaccine. The chain is built from TRBV7-8 and TRBJ2-3; 8 nucleotides align to TRBD2. Sequencing was performed on PBMCs, taken less than 6 days after the first yellow fever vaccination. DNA of the CDR3: TGTGCCAGCAGCTGGTTCCCTAGCGGGGATACGCAGTATTTT. Protein: CASSWFPSGDTQYF.